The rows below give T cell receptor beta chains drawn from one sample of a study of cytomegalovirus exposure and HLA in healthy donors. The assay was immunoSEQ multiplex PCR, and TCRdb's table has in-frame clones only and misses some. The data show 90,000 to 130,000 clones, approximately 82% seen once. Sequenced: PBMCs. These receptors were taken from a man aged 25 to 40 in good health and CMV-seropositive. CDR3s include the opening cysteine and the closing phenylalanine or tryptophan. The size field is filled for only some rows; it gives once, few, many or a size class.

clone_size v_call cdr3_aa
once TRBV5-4 CASSFGTGGASDYGYTF
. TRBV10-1 CASSDQAHGTGELFF
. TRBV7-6 CASSLTTRGPRGNSPLHF
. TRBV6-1 CASSPGSVRSYEQYF
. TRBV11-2 CASSLVGGSYFNEQFF
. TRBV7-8 CASSLGTKDNSPLHF
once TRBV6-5 CASSLNRGTGELFF
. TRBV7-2 CASSIVGGHMTEAFF
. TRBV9 CASSPGGLAGGDPQDTQYF
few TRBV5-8 CASSLMAGGAYGYTF
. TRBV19 CASSIPTGKYGYTF
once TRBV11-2 CASSHRGTNYGYTF
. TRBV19 CASTPGQGVLSGNTIYF
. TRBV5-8 CASSSGVRYTF
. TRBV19 CASSIRRGALYNEQFF
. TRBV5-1 CASSWGDPSTYEQYF
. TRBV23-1 CASSHPGQVGTDTQYF
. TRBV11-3 CASSLEARGTDTQYF
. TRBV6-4 CASSVDRGDEQYF
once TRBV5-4 CASSSRSGRANTGELFF
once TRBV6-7 CASSYTGTSGRISSYNEQFF
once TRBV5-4 CASSLGNSGTDTQYF
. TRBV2 CASKSERGFTDTQYF
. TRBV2 CASRDRGSYNEQFF
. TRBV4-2 CASSLHPSLAGDQETQYF
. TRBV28 CASGRDREYEQYF
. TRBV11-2 CASSSAVGGPVTQYF
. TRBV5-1 CASSLFEFPTGELFF
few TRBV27 CASSSPGVPGYNEQFF
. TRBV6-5 CASSWPGNLSYNEQFF
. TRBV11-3 CASTRGGDRATGELFF
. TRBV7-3 CASSPFGTAQSGANVLTF
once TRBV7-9 CASSGQGPYQPQHF